Sequencing of this TCR beta chain was carried out in a study of vaccination and CD4 T cells after COVID-19. Notes on the study in general: A nonsignificant median increase from about 20 to 38 SARS-CoV-2-reactive clonotypes was observed.

Germline CDR1 and CDR2: SGHTA and FQGNSA. The ends were cut back, 5 bases at V and 5 bases at J, with 12 bases in the middle. The CDR3 is 14 amino acids. The sample holds one count of this clonotype. Its antigen remains unidentified. Cultured CD4+ T cell DNA underwent sequencing with the Oncomine TCR Beta short-read assay. TCRdb itself ran the PCR reads through MiXCR, one entry per CDR3 protein. The sample has 12,000 to 15,000 distinct CDR3 sequences, 53% seen once. Treatment specified: roughly 10-day PBMC culture with coronavirus spike peptide pools or control peptides (ViraFEST assay). Some 2 million PBMCs were grown per well alongside about 10 IU/ml IL-2 and 8 to 10 ug/ml peptide pools.

Material: CD4+ T cells from blood, cultured in vitro. This sequence joins TRBV7-2 and TRBJ2-2, with D uncertain. This sequence originates from a human donor who had recovered from COVID-19. DNA for the CDR3: TGTGCCAGCAGCCAGCAATACGCAACCGGGGAGCTGTTTTTT. Its translation is CASSQQYATGELFF. Combining the CDR3 with reference TRBV7-2 and TRBJ2-2 gives the whole variable domain GAGVSQSPSNKVTEKGKDVELRCDPISGHTALYWYRQSLGQGLEFLIYFQGNSAPDKSGLPSDRFSAERTGGSVSTLTIQRTQQEDSAVYLCASSQQYATGELFFGEGSRLTVL.